Following are 20 T cell receptor beta chains from one sample sequenced in a study of T-cell reconstitution after alpha-beta-depleted transplantation in children. The library targeted TCRbeta and was prepared with unique molecular identifiers. Using its own MiXCR run on the PCR reads, TCRdb lists one record per CDR3 protein. The sample gives 490,000 or so distinct CDR3 sequences, 10% of which show up once; just over 2% is in the top ten. The source was PBMCs, collected before TCRalphabeta/CD19-depleted stem cell transplant. All receptors come from a child younger than 10 with inherited bone marrow failure, due to receive a stem cell transplant.

This clonotype was counted at least ten times. The J gene is TRBJ2-5, the V gene TRBV28; TRBD1 matches 11 bases. CDR3 length: 16 residues. CDR1 MDHEN and CDR2 SYDVKM come from the germline V gene. The V and J ends lost 3 bases and 0 bases, in that order; junction bases with no gene match: 3. Here the CDR3 DNA reads TGTGCCAGCAGTTTTGGGACAGGGGGGGACCAAGAGACCCAGTACTTC. Its translation: CASSFGTGGDQETQYF.

This clonotype appeared many times. The genes are TRBV20-1 and TRBJ2-2; 7 nucleotides line up with TRBD2. The junction had 10 bases not matched to a gene; V was cut back by 5 bases and J by 1 base. Looked up from germline, CDR1 is DFQATT and CDR2 is SNEGSKA (reference sequence). The CDR3 totals 16 residues. The CDR3 here is CSAPLLTSENTGELFF. DNA for the CDR3: TGCAGTGCTCCCCTTCTCACTAGCGAGAACACCGGGGAGCTGTTTTTT.

The V call is TRBV12-3 or TRBV12-4, the J call TRBJ1-2; 9 bases fit TRBD1. V was clipped by 6 bases and J by 8 bases; unmatched bases: 10. The length of the CDR3 is 14 residues. The DNA for the CDR3 is TGTGCCAGCAGCTGGGGACAGGGATCGGGGGGCTACACCTTC. Residues: CASSWGQGSGGYTF.

About this clonotype: A single base separates this from a much larger clone, so it may be a read error. V gene TRBV7-4 combines with J gene TRBJ2-3, with 9 bases that match TRBD1. Germline V gives CDR1 SGHVT, CDR2 SQSDAQ. V lost 1 base to trimming and J lost 4 bases; unmatched junction nucleotides: 3. The CDR3 loop spans 15 amino acids. The CDR3 bases are TGTGCCAGCAGCTTAGGGACAGGGGCCCCAGATACGCAGTATTTT. This encodes CASSLGTGAPDTQYF.

This clonotype came up many times. The chain has TRBV5-5 and TRBJ2-5; 7 bases match TRBD2. J lost 5 bases, V lost 3 bases, and 4 bases had no gene match. Germline V gene data show CDR1 as SGHKS and CDR2 as YYEKEE (reference sequence). CDR3 size: 13 residues. CDR3 residues: CASSWGGYETQYF. The CDR3 DNA follows: TGTGCCAGCAGCTGGGGGGGATATGAGACCCAGTACTTC.

This clonotype has a handful of counts. The V call is TRBV6-5, the J call TRBJ2-5; 7 bases match TRBD2. The CDR3 runs to 17 residues. Unmatched junction bases numbered 16, after V lost 7 bases and J lost 2 bases. The germline V gene has CDR1 MNHEY and CDR2 SVGAGI. Written as DNA, the CDR3 is TGTGCCAGCACCCTTGTCGTGGCTAGCGGAGAACAAGAGACCCAGTACTTC. Translation gives CASTLVVASGEQETQYF.

The sample holds a few counts of this clonotype. The chain has TRBV20-1 and TRBJ2-3; possible D gene TRBD2, 5 bases. CDR3 length: 14 residues. V lost 6 bases and J lost 6, with 19 bases in between. Germline V gives CDR1 DFQATT, CDR2 SNEGSKA (reference sequence). As DNA, the CDR3 is TGCAGTGCCCCAGGCCCAGGAGGCAGCGATACGCAGTATTTT. This sequence encodes CSAPGPGGSDTQYF.

Ten or more counts support this clonotype. The chain is built from TRBV11-2 and TRBJ2-3, with 11 bases that match TRBD1. This CDR3 comprises 16 residues. V shed 1 base and J 3 bases; nucleotides not matched to a gene: 3. Germline CDR1 SGHAT, CDR2 FQNNGV. The DNA for the CDR3 is TGTGCCAGCAGCTTAGTCGGGACAGGGGGGACAGATACGCAGTATTTT. Translated, it gives CASSLVGTGGTDTQYF.

At least ten counts were recorded for this clonotype. The DNA for the CDR3 is TGCAGTGCTACTCGACAGGGGGATGGCTACACCTTC. Its translation is CSATRQGDGYTF. The genes are TRBV20-1 and TRBJ1-2; TRBD1 agrees at 9 bases. The CDR3 length is 12 residues. The germline gives CDR1 DFQATT, CDR2 SNEGSKA (reference sequence). V shed 4 bases, J shed 6 bases, and the junction held 3 bases outside the gene matches.

At least ten counts were recorded for this clonotype. The CDR3 sequence is CASRTPDRGPNQPQHF. Here the CDR3 DNA reads TGTGCCAGCAGAACACCCGACAGGGGCCCCAATCAGCCCCAGCATTTT. The rearrangement links TRBV25-1 to TRBJ1-5; 8 positions agree with TRBD1. The ends lost 6 bases at V and 3 bases at J; junction bases unmatched: 10. Germline V gives CDR1 MGHDK, CDR2 SYGVNS. The CDR3 extends over 16 amino acids.

The chain has TRBV2 and TRBJ2-7; the D gene is possibly TRBD2 (6 bases). V was shortened by 3 bases and J by 5 bases, with 11 bases between the two germline ends. Germline V gives CDR1 SNHLY, CDR2 FYNNEI. This CDR3 has 13 amino acids. CDR3 sequence: CASSDGRGDEQYF. The DNA of the CDR3 is TGTGCCAGCAGTGACGGGAGAGGTGACGAGCAGTACTTC.

The table lists this clonotype with many counts. The J gene is TRBJ2-2, the V gene TRBV27; no definite D call. Germline CDR1 MNHEY, CDR2 SMNVEV (reference sequence). The CDR3 spans 15 residues. Trimming cost V 3 bases and J 8 bases, with 16 bases left between them. The CDR3 region has the DNA TGTGCCAGCAGTTTTAGTCTCGGCCGTTTAGGGGAGCTGTTTTTT. Translated, it gives CASSFSLGRLGELFF.

This clonotype was observed many times. This chain joins TRBV10-2 and TRBJ2-2, with 15 bases identical to TRBD2. The CDR3 consists of 16 residues. In germline, CDR1 is WSHSY, CDR2 SAAADI. V was clipped by 8 bases and J by 3 bases; unmatched bases: 4. The CDR3 region is CASRTSGRAHTGELFF. The DNA of the CDR3 is TGCGCCAGCCGGACTAGCGGGAGGGCCCACACCGGGGAGCTGTTTTTT.

In the case of this clonotype: A much larger clone differs from this one at a single base, so this may be a read error. The rearrangement links TRBV15 to TRBJ1-4; tentatively, D is TRBD1 (6 bases). The CDR3 spans 15 residues. The V and J ends lost 0 bases and 2 bases respectively, with 7 bases between them. Germline V gives CDR1 LNHNV, CDR2 YYDKDF (reference sequence). CDR3 loop: CATSREGGTNEKLFF. In nucleotides, the CDR3 is TGTGCCACCAGCAGAGAAGGGGGGACTAATGAAAAACTGTTTTTT.

This clonotype was counted many times. The CDR3 protein is CASSQRDRATYEQYF. The CDR3 DNA reads as TGCGCCAGCAGCCAACGGGACAGGGCTACCTACGAGCAGTACTTC. The chain joins TRBV4-3 to TRBJ2-7, with 9 bases fitting TRBD1. This CDR3 has 15 residues. CDR1 is LGHNA and CDR2 is YSLEER in the germline V gene. The ends lost 2 bases at V and 2 bases at J; junction bases unmatched: 4.

This clonotype was seen more than once but under ten times. The chain is built from TRBV5-1 and TRBJ2-7; the match to TRBD1 covers 7 bases. Germline V gene data show CDR1 as SGHRS and CDR2 as YFSETQ. This CDR3 is built from 15 residues. Germline trimming cut 1 base from V and 4 bases from J; bases unmatched to any gene: 8. Here the CDR3 DNA reads TGCGCCAGCAGCTTGATCCTGCAGGGGGTTTACGAGCAGTACTTC. Translated: CASSLILQGVYEQYF.

In this sample, this clonotype turned up many times. The CDR3 DNA reads TGTGCCACCCCTACCAGCGGGAGGGCGTACGAGCAGTACTTC. This sequence encodes CATPTSGRAYEQYF. V is TRBV24-1 and J is TRBJ2-7; 10 positions agree with TRBD2. Germline CDR1 and CDR2: KGHDR and SFDVKD. V gave up 9 bases and J gave up 4 bases; unmatched junction bases: 8. This CDR3 region has 14 residues.

This clonotype was counted many times. V is TRBV29-1 and J is TRBJ1-1; 9 bases match TRBD1. Per germline, CDR1 SQVTM and CDR2 ANQGSEA. With 7 bases clipped from V and 6 bases from J, the junction kept 6 bases outside the gene matches. This CDR3 is built from 12 residues. The CDR3 loop reads CSEKTGGAEAFF. The DNA for the CDR3 is TGCAGCGAGAAAACAGGGGGCGCTGAAGCTTTCTTT.

This clonotype has more than one count but fewer than ten. The genes are TRBV25-1 and TRBJ2-7; D is ambiguous. The length of the CDR3 is 13 residues. V was cut by 4 bases and J by 2 bases, with 9 bases left in between. Germline-derived CDR1 and CDR2 are MGHDK and SYGVNS. This chain's CDR3 is CASSGLDPYEQYF. In nucleotides, the CDR3 is TGTGCCAGCAGTGGGCTAGATCCCTACGAGCAGTACTTC.

This clonotype was seen ten or more times. The rearrangement links TRBV5-1 to TRBJ2-7, with D perhaps matching TRBD1 (6 bases). The V gene lost 4 bases and the J gene lost 2 bases, with 10 bases spanning the gap. Germline V CDR1 and CDR2: SGHRS, YFSETQ. The CDR3 totals 13 residues. CDR3 sequence (DNA): TGCGCCAGCAGCGGGGGCTTTCCCTACGAGCAGTACTTC. Protein sequence: CASSGGFPYEQYF.